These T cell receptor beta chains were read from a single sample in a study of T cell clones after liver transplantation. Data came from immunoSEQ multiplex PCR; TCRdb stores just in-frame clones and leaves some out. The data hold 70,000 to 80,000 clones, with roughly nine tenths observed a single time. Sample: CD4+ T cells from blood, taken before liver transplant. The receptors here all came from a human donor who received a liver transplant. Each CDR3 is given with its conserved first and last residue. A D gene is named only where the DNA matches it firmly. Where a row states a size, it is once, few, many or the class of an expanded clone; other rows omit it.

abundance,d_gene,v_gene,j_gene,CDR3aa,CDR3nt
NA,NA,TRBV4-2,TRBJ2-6,CASSQYHRQAWANVLTF,TGTGCCAGCAGCCAATACCATCGGCAAGCTTGGGCCAACGTCCTGACTTTC
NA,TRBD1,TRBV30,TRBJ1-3,CAWTGQGIGNTIYF,TGTGCCTGGACCGGACAGGGAATAGGAAACACCATATATTTT
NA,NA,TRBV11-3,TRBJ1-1,CASSLTDFAEAFF,TGTGCCAGCAGCTTAACGGACTTCGCTGAAGCTTTCTTT
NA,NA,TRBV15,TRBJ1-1,CATSSRQAPNTEAFF,TGTGCCACCAGCAGTCGCCAGGCCCCGAACACTGAAGCTTTCTTT
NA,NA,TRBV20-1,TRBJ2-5,CSLLLGETQYF,TGCAGTTTACTCCTAGGGGAGACCCAGTACTTC
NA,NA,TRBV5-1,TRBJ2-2,CASSLKGSSGELFF,TGCGCCAGCAGCTTGAAAGGGTCAAGCGGGGAGCTGTTTTTT
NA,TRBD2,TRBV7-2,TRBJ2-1,CASSQSSGSGNEQFF,TGTGCCAGCAGCCAATCTAGCGGGAGTGGCAATGAGCAGTTCTTC
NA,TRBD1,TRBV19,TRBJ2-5,CASSLTDRAQETQYF,TGTGCCAGTAGTTTGACGGACAGGGCGCAAGAGACCCAGTACTTC
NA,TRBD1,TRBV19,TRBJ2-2,CASKYSRGRGELFF,TGTGCCAGTAAATACTCCAGGGGGCGCGGGGAGCTGTTTTTT
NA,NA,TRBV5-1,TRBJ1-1,CASSLDAMNTEAFF,TGCGCCAGCAGCTTGGACGCGATGAACACTGAAGCTTTCTTT
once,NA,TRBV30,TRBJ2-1,CASTQPLRSNEQFF,TGTGCCTCAACACAACCCCTGAGGTCCAATGAGCAGTTCTTC
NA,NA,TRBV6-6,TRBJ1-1,CASSYPQDTEAFF,TGTGCCAGCAGTTACCCCCAGGACACTGAAGCTTTCTTT
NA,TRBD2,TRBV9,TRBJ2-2,CASSSGLARSYTGELFF,TGTGCCAGCAGCTCAGGACTAGCGCGGAGTTACACCGGGGAGCTGTTTTTT
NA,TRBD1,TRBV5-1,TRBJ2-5,CASSLAGRGSQETQYF,TGCGCCAGCAGCTTGGCTGGCAGGGGGAGCCAAGAGACCCAGTACTTC
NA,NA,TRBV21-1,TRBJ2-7,CAIQPRDPDATNAYEQYF,TGTGCCATCCAACCACGCGACCCGGACGCAACAAACGCCTACGAGCAGTACTTC
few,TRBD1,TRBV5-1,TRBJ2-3,CASSLAGTGASTDTQYF,TGCGCCAGCAGCTTGGCAGGGACAGGGGCTAGCACAGATACGCAGTATTTT
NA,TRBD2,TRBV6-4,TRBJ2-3,CASSAGVFADTQYF,TGTGCCAGTTCGGCGGGAGTCTTTGCTGATACGCAGTATTTT
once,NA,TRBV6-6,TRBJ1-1,CAISESNRNTEAFF,TGTGCCATCAGTGAGTCTAACAGGAACACTGAAGCTTTCTTT
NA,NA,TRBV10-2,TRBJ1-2,CASRGGYTF,TGCGCCAGCAGGGGGGGCTACACCTTC
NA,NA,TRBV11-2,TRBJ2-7,CASSLLEEQYF,TGTGCCAGCAGCTTATTAGAGGAGCAGTACTTC
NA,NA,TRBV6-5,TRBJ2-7,CASSYQGLNEQYF,TGTGCCAGCAGTTATCAGGGCCTAAACGAGCAGTACTTC
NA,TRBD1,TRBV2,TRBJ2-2,CASRDRVSGTGELFF,TGTGCCAGCAGGGACAGGGTTTCGGGAACCGGGGAGCTGTTTTTT
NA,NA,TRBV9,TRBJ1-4,CASSIDTRSEKLFF,TGTGCCAGCAGCATAGACACCAGAAGTGAAAAACTGTTTTTT
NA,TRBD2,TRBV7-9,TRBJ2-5,CASSRGLAGGKETQYF,TGTGCCAGCAGCAGGGGACTAGCGGGAGGGAAAGAGACCCAGTACTTC
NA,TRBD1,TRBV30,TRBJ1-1,CAWTGGITEAFF,TGTGCCTGGACAGGGGGCATCACTGAAGCTTTCTTT
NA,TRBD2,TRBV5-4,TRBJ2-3,CASSLLGGRADTQYF,TGTGCCAGCAGCTTGTTGGGCGGGAGGGCAGATACGCAGTATTTT
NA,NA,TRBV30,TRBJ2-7,CAWSPNTVREQYF,TGTGCCTGGAGTCCCAACACCGTTAGGGAGCAGTACTTC
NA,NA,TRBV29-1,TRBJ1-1,CSVEGMNTEAFF,TGCAGCGTTGAAGGGATGAACACTGAAGCTTTCTTT
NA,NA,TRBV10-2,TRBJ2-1,CASSLLGPNSNEQFF,TGCGCCAGCAGTCTATTAGGGCCCAATTCCAATGAGCAGTTCTTC
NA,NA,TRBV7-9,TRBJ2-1,CASTDRGSSYNEQFF,TGTGCCAGCACCGATCGAGGGAGCTCCTACAATGAGCAGTTCTTC
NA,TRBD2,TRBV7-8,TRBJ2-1,CASSYGLAGVDEQFF,TGTGCCAGCAGCTACGGACTAGCGGGAGTGGATGAGCAGTTCTTC
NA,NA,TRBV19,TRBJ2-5,CASSGRGHETQYF,TGTGCCAGTAGTGGACGGGGCCATGAGACCCAGTACTTC
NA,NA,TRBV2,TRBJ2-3,CASNPLGGPGDTQYF,TGTGCCAGCAACCCCCTTGGCGGCCCTGGGGATACGCAGTATTTT
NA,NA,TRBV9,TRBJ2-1,CASSVSVSAEAEQFF,TGTGCCAGCAGCGTATCAGTTAGCGCTGAGGCTGAGCAGTTCTTC
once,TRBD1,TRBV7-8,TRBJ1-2,CASSLSAHGTGGLYGYTF,TGTGCCAGCAGCTTATCCGCGCACGGGACAGGGGGCCTCTATGGCTACACCTTC
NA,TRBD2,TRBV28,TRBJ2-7,CASSRSTSANSYEQYF,TGTGCCAGCAGTAGATCGACTAGCGCGAACTCCTACGAGCAGTACTTC
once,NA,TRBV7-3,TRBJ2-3,CASSPNLGTDTQYF,TGTGCCAGCAGCCCGAATCTGGGAACAGATACGCAGTATTTT
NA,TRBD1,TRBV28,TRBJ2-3,CASSFGTDTDTQYF,TGTGCCAGCAGTTTCGGGACAGACACAGATACGCAGTATTTT
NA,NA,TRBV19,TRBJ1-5,CASSIGGRVYQPQHF,TGTGCCAGTAGTATAGGTGGGAGGGTATATCAGCCCCAGCATTTT
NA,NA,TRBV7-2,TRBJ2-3,CASSPDWGTDTQYF,TGTGCCAGCAGCCCCGACTGGGGCACAGATACGCAGTATTTT
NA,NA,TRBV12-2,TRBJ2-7,CASRPLSRPYEQYF,TGTGCAAGTCGCCCCTTGAGTAGGCCCTACGAGCAGTACTTC
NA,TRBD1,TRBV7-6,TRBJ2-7,CASSPGTGGEQYF,TGTGCCAGCAGCCCTGGGACAGGGGGAGAGCAGTACTTC
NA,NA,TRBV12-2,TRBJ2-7,CASRLSASIYSYEQYF,TGTGCAAGTCGCTTATCCGCGAGTATTTACTCCTACGAGCAGTACTTC
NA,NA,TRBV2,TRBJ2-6,CASSEFSSGANVLTF,TGTGCCAGCAGTGAATTTTCTTCTGGGGCCAACGTCCTGACTTTC